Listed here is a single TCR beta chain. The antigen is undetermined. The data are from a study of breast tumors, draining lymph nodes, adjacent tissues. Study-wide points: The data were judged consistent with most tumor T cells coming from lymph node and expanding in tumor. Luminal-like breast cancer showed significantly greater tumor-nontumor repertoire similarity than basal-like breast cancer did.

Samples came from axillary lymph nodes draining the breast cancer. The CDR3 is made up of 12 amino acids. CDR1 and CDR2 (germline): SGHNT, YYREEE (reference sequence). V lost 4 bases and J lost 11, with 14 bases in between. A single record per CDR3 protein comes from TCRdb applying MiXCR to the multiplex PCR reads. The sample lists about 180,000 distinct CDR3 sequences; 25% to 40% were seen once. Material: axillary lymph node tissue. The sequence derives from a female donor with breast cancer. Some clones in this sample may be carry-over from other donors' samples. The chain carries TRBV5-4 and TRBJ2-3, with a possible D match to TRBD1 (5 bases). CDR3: CASSKQGTEQYF. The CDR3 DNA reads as TGTGCCAGCAGCAAGCAGGGTACCGAGCAGTATTTT.